The rows below give T cell receptor beta chains drawn from one sample of a study of somatic mutations in cytotoxic T cells in rheumatoid arthritis. Profiling relied on immunoSEQ multiplex PCR, and the TCRdb table lists in-frame clones only, not all of them. The table shows about 20,000 clones, with around 80% occurring only once. Sequencing was performed on CD8+ T cells sorted from blood. These receptors originate from an adult with rheumatoid arthritis. Both conserved end residues are part of each CDR3. Each record gives: J gene, D gene, clone size, V gene, CDR3 protein, CDR3 DNA. The D gene is left open where the match is weak. Some rows have no size entry. The others give once, few or many, or a class for an expanded clone.

TRBJ2-1 NA NA TRBV27 CASSYRAGDEQFF TGTGCCAGCAGTTACAGGGCTGGTGATGAGCAGTTCTTC
TRBJ1-5 NA few TRBV6-1 CASRTWGNQPQHF TGTGCCAGCAGAACATGGGGCAATCAGCCCCAGCATTTT
TRBJ1-3 NA NA TRBV4-3 CASSQDRGPGNTIYF TGCGCCAGCAGCCAAGATAGGGGACCTGGAAACACCATATATTTT
TRBJ2-5 TRBD2 medium-sized TRBV19 CASQKAGVQETQYF TGTGCCAGCCAGAAAGCGGGGGTACAAGAGACCCAGTACTTC
TRBJ2-1 NA NA TRBV11-2 CASSSQASSYNEQFF TGTGCCAGCAGCTCGCAGGCTAGCTCCTACAATGAGCAGTTCTTC
TRBJ2-3 NA NA TRBV11-2 CASSLWAGEDTQYF TGTGCCAGCAGCTTGTGGGCAGGGGAAGATACGCAGTATTTT
TRBJ2-1 TRBD2 NA TRBV11-1 CASSLFRGEAVNEQFF TGTGCCAGCAGCCTCTTCCGGGGGGAAGCGGTCAATGAGCAGTTCTTC
TRBJ2-5 TRBD2 NA TRBV19 CASRPTSGRAWETQYF TGTGCCAGTAGGCCGACTAGCGGGAGGGCCTGGGAGACCCAGTACTTC
TRBJ2-1 NA NA TRBV7-8 CASSLTRDSYNEQFF TGTGCCAGCAGCTTAACCCGGGACTCCTACAATGAGCAGTTCTTC
TRBJ1-1 NA NA TRBV13 CASSSEGGLAEAFF TGTGCCAGCAGCTCAGAGGGGGGTTTAGCTGAAGCTTTCTTT
TRBJ2-1 NA NA TRBV7-8 CASSLGQGYNEQFF TGTGCCAGCAGCTTAGGGCAGGGCTACAATGAGCAGTTCTTC
TRBJ2-3 NA NA TRBV11-3 CASSLRLSHLGTDTQYF TGTGCCAGCAGCTTAAGGCTATCCCATTTGGGCACAGATACGCAGTATTTT
TRBJ2-6 NA NA TRBV9 CASSVEGVGANVLTF TGTGCCAGCAGCGTAGAAGGGGTCGGGGCCAACGTCCTGACTTTC
TRBJ1-2 TRBD1 NA TRBV4-1 CASSQDRDRGLYGYTF TGCGCCAGCAGCCAAGATAGGGACAGGGGCCTCTATGGCTACACCTTC
TRBJ2-1 NA NA TRBV7-8 CASSLTTSPFGSNEQFF TGTGCCAGCAGCTTAACCACCTCCCCTTTCGGATCCAATGAGCAGTTCTTC
TRBJ2-2 TRBD1 NA TRBV9 CASSGTGVTGELFF TGTGCCAGCAGCGGGACAGGGGTGACCGGGGAGCTGTTTTTT
TRBJ1-2 NA NA TRBV20-1 CSVPQYGYTF TGCAGTGTCCCCCAATATGGCTACACCTTC
TRBJ1-2 TRBD1 NA TRBV7-9 CASSLALGQLAGYTF TGTGCCAGCAGCTTAGCCCTGGGACAGCTAGCTGGCTACACCTTC
TRBJ1-4 NA NA TRBV21-1 CASSKTDRADEKLFF TGTGCCAGCAGCAAAACAGACAGGGCTGATGAAAAACTGTTTTTT
TRBJ2-1 TRBD2 NA TRBV15 CATSSLLAGGYNEQFF TGTGCCACCAGCAGCCTACTAGCGGGGGGTTACAATGAGCAGTTCTTC
TRBJ2-1 NA NA TRBV7-6 CASSLIRWQPQTYNEQFF TGTGCCAGCAGCTTAATTCGTTGGCAGCCCCAAACCTACAATGAGCAGTTCTTC
TRBJ2-1 NA NA TRBV15 CATREGYEQFF TGTGCCACCAGAGAGGGATATGAGCAGTTCTTC
TRBJ1-1 NA NA TRBV5-1 CASSLAGVTEAFF TGCGCCAGCAGCTTGGCAGGGGTCACTGAAGCTTTCTTT
TRBJ2-3 NA once TRBV7-9 CASSLFPGNFISTDTQYF TGTGCCAGCAGCTTATTTCCGGGAAACTTTATTAGCACAGATACGCAGTATTTT
TRBJ1-2 TRBD1 NA TRBV5-5 CASSSGVRGTGTSNYGYTF TGTGCCAGCAGCTCTGGGGTCCGGGGGACAGGGACCTCTAACTATGGCTACACCTTC
TRBJ1-1 NA NA TRBV7-9 CASSLGQRLGSTEAFF TGTGCCAGCAGCTTAGGTCAACGGTTGGGGAGCACTGAAGCTTTCTTT
TRBJ1-2 NA NA TRBV9 CASSPTDREINYGYTF TGTGCCAGCAGCCCTACTGACAGAGAAATTAACTATGGCTACACCTTC
TRBJ2-1 NA NA TRBV6-5 CASSLFRGNGQFF TGTGCCAGCAGCCTATTTCGGGGCAATGGGCAGTTCTTC
TRBJ1-1 NA NA TRBV7-9 CASSADLEAFF TGTGCCAGCAGCGCAGACCTCGAAGCTTTCTTT
TRBJ2-2 NA NA TRBV4-3 CASSQEVTGELFF TGCGCCAGCAGCCAAGAAGTCACCGGGGAGCTGTTTTTT
TRBJ1-1 NA NA TRBV7-6 CASSPWERSEAFF TGTGCCAGCAGCCCTTGGGAGCGCTCCGAAGCTTTCTTT
TRBJ1-5 TRBD1 NA TRBV19 CASSIGQGGNQPQHF TGTGCCAGTAGTATAGGGCAGGGGGGAAATCAGCCCCAGCATTTT
TRBJ2-1 NA NA TRBV2 CASRGHLRPASYNEQFF TGTGCCAGCAGGGGACACTTGAGGCCGGCTTCCTACAATGAGCAGTTCTTC
TRBJ2-7 TRBD2 NA TRBV7-2 CASSLGYFWRSGRKLEQYF TGTGCCAGCAGCTTAGGATATTTTTGGCGTAGCGGGAGGAAGCTCGAGCAGTACTTC
TRBJ2-7 NA NA TRBV21-1 CASATGTVPLFTPKQYF TGTGCCAGCGCAACCGGGACAGTCCCTCTATTCACCCCCAAGCAGTACTTC
TRBJ1-2 TRBD1 NA TRBV11-2 CASSLTGGANYGYTF TGTGCCAGCAGCCTTACAGGGGGAGCTAACTATGGCTACACCTTC
TRBJ2-7 NA NA TRBV7-9 CASSLSIWARYEQYF TGTGCCAGCAGCTTATCGATCTGGGCGCGCTACGAGCAGTACTTC
TRBJ2-5 NA NA TRBV30 CAWSEFQETQYF TGTGCCTGGAGTGAGTTCCAAGAGACCCAGTACTTC
TRBJ2-5 TRBD2 NA TRBV7-9 CASSFLAGQETQYF TGTGCCAGCAGCTTCCTAGCGGGGCAAGAGACCCAGTACTTC
TRBJ2-1 NA NA TRBV1 CTSSQDRRKPDNEQFF TGCACCAGCAGCCAAGATAGGCGGAAACCCGACAATGAGCAGTTCTTC
TRBJ2-3 NA NA TRBV7-9 CASSFKSTDTQYF TGTGCCAGCAGCTTCAAAAGCACAGATACGCAGTATTTT
TRBJ1-4 NA NA TRBV6-1 CASSEAENEKLFF TGTGCCAGCAGTGAAGCCGAGAATGAAAAACTGTTTTTT
TRBJ2-2 TRBD1 NA TRBV9 CASSVATGDTGELFF TGTGCCAGCAGCGTGGCGACAGGGGACACCGGGGAGCTGTTTTTT
TRBJ2-1 NA NA TRBV2 CASSEVRGASYNEQFF TGTGCCAGCAGTGAAGTGCGGGGCGCCTCTTACAATGAGCAGTTCTTC
TRBJ1-2 TRBD1 NA TRBV27 CASSLGQGNGYTF TGTGCCAGCAGTTTAGGACAGGGCAACGGCTACACCTTC
TRBJ2-3 TRBD2 NA TRBV9 CASTLTSGSTDTQYF TGTGCCAGCACCTTGACTAGCGGGAGCACAGATACGCAGTATTTT
TRBJ2-7 NA NA TRBV12-5 CASGWGEGEQYF TGTGCTAGTGGTTGGGGTGAAGGCGAGCAGTACTTC
TRBJ2-7 TRBD1 NA TRBV7-9 CASSYMTGRSFSYEQYF TGTGCCAGCAGCTATATGACAGGGCGATCTTTCTCCTACGAGCAGTACTTC
TRBJ2-7 TRBD2 NA TRBV7-6 CASSYLAGPLEQYF TGTGCCAGCAGCTATCTAGCGGGACCGCTCGAGCAGTACTTC
TRBJ1-2 TRBD1 NA TRBV2 CARTDRVEYGYTF TGTGCCAGAACCGACAGGGTCGAGTATGGCTACACCTTC
TRBJ2-2 NA few TRBV2 CASRTVNTGELFF TGTGCCAGCAGGACGGTGAACACCGGGGAGCTGTTTTTT
TRBJ2-3 NA NA TRBV14 CASSHPSTDTQYF TGTGCCAGCAGCCATCCTAGCACAGATACGCAGTATTTT
TRBJ2-7 TRBD1 few TRBV5-8 CASSKTGADYEQYF TGTGCCAGCAGCAAGACAGGGGCTGACTACGAGCAGTACTTC
TRBJ2-5 TRBD1 NA TRBV9 CASSAPDRGAPETQYF TGTGCCAGCAGCGCCCCGGACAGGGGGGCCCCGGAGACCCAGTACTTC
TRBJ2-7 NA once TRBV21-1 CASRDRGHNEQYF TGTGCCAGCAGGGACAGGGGGCACAACGAGCAGTACTTC
TRBJ1-3 NA NA TRBV7-8 CASSSSVVGPHPGNTIYF TGTGCCAGCAGCTCTTCGGTTGTTGGTCCTCATCCTGGAAACACCATATATTTT